This T cell receptor (beta chain) was observed in a study of CD8 T cells in Susac syndrome. RNA amounts of about 0.5 to 1 ug underwent reverse transcription with random hexamers. The method of amplification for TCR beta CDR3 was immunoSEQ multiplex PCR, covering 54 Vbeta and 13 Jbeta. Each CDR3 protein gets one entry after TCRdb re-called the immunoSEQ multiplex PCR reads with MiXCR. The sample holds 300,000 or so distinct CDR3 sequences, about 92% seen once. Sequencing of TCR beta, carried out with a high-throughput approach, was applied to CD8+ and CD4+ T cells from the blood. The multiple sclerosis controls consisted of treatment-naive patients with relapsing-remitting disease, either stable or active. Purification of the CD8+ and CD4+ T cells relied on negative isolation, and TEMRA cells underwent FACS enrichment. With 5 bases removed from V and 8 bases from J, the gap between germline ends came to 15 bases. This CDR3 is 13 amino acids long. The germline gives CDR1 SGHAT, CDR2 FQDESV (reference sequence).

Sequencing was carried out using CD4+ T cells from PBMCs. The receptor was isolated from a human donor with multiple sclerosis. The V call is TRBV11-1, the J call TRBJ1-2, with unresolved D. CDR3 sequence reads: CASSPGSSPGYTF. In DNA form, the CDR3 reads TGTGCCAGCAGCCCCGGGTCCTCCCCCGGCTACACCTTC.